These 20 T cell receptor beta chains were sequenced from one sample in a study of T cells in Graves' hyperthyroidism and ophthalmopathy. Amplification yielded TCR beta CDR3 regions, with RNA transcripts as the source. The HTBI set primed first-round TCR CDR3 RT-PCR. TCRdb used MiXCR to reprocess the multiplex PCR reads, holding one entry per CDR3 protein. The sample lists about 370,000 distinct CDR3 sequences, 13% to 15% occurring once. What was sequenced was blood. The origin of the receptors is a woman aged 60 to 75 with Graves' ophthalmopathy.

This clonotype showed up many times. V usage is TRBV6-1 and J usage is TRBJ2-7; 12 bases agree with TRBD2. There are 14 residues in the CDR3. The germline V gene encodes CDR1 MNHNS and CDR2 SASEGT. V shed 6 bases and J 4 bases; nucleotides not matched to a gene: 4. Here the CDR3 reads CASRLAGGIYEQYF. For the CDR3, the DNA is TGTGCCAGCAGACTAGCGGGAGGAATATACGAGCAGTACTTC.

V gene TRBV19 combines with J gene TRBJ2-1; D uncertain. The V end was cut by 1 base, the J end by 0 bases, with 4 bases between. The CDR3 extends over 14 amino acids. CDR1 and CDR2 from the germline V gene are LNHDA and SQIVND (reference sequence). CDR3 bases: TGTGCCAGTAGTATAGGAAGCTCCTACAATGAGCAGTTCTTC. Translated, it gives CASSIGSSYNEQFF.

This clonotype was counted ten times or more. This rearrangement joins TRBV14 to TRBJ2-3; no reliable D call. Germline V gene sequence: CDR1 SGHDN, CDR2 FVKESK. V was shortened by 3 bases and J by 2 bases, with 6 bases between the two germline ends. The CDR3 totals 13 residues. CDR3 residues: CASSQEYTDTQYF. CDR3 DNA sequence: TGTGCCAGCAGCCAGGAATACACAGATACGCAGTATTTT.

CDR3 residues: CASSPQLGADTQYF. For the CDR3, the DNA is TGTGCCAGCAGTCCCCAATTAGGGGCAGATACGCAGTATTTT. This sequence joins TRBV6-2 or TRBV6-3 and TRBJ2-3; D is perhaps TRBD1 (5 bases). From germline, CDR1 is MNHEY and CDR2 SVGEGT. V lost 5 bases, J lost 4 bases, and 13 bases lay in between. The CDR3 runs to 14 residues.

This clonotype showed up many times. V gene TRBV2 combines with J gene TRBJ1-5; D gene unclear. The V and J ends lost 0 bases and 8 bases respectively, with 11 bases between them. Germline CDR1 reads SNHLY; CDR2 reads FYNNEI. This CDR3 contains 14 residues. The CDR3 nucleotides read TGTGCCAGCAGTGAAGCCCGGGGAATCGAGCCCCAGCATTTT. Residues: CASSEARGIEPQHF.

This clonotype appeared a few times. V is TRBV19 and J is TRBJ2-6; 8 bases are shared with TRBD1. Losses at the gene ends were 6 bases for V and 0 bases for J; bases not matched to a gene: 7. The CDR3 has 17 residues. Germline V lookup: CDR1 LNHDA, CDR2 SQIVND (reference sequence). This CDR3 reads CASSVTGEYSGANVLTF. The CDR3 DNA sequence: TGTGCCAGTAGCGTGACAGGGGAATACTCTGGGGCCAACGTCCTGACTTTC.

The chain links TRBV5-1 to TRBJ2-5; a possible D gene is TRBD2 (6 bases). Per germline, CDR1 SGHRS and CDR2 YFSETQ. The CDR3 has 14 residues. Deletions cut 4 bases from V and 2 bases from J, with 12 bases between. CDR3 coding DNA: TGCGCCAGCAGCGGCTGGGGGGAGCAAGAGACCCAGTACTTC. Protein sequence: CASSGWGEQETQYF. Full variable domain (outside the CDR3, taken from reference TRBV5-1 and TRBJ2-5): KAGVTQTPRYLIKTRGQQVTLSCSPISGHRSVSWYQQTPGQGLQFLFEYFSETQRNKGNFPGRFSGRQFSNSRSEMNVSTLELGDSALYLCASSGWGEQETQYFGPGTRLLVL.

This clonotype showed up many times. The chain links TRBV2 to TRBJ2-7; D remains unclear. The CDR3 contains 11 residues. Trimming removed 4 bases from V and 4 bases from J, with 5 bases in between. CDR1 and CDR2 (germline): SNHLY, FYNNEI. This CDR3 is CASSASYEQYF. CDR3 bases: TGTGCCAGCAGTGCGAGTTACGAGCAGTACTTC. Complete variable domain (other parts from reference TRBV2 and TRBJ2-7): EPEVTQTPSHQVTQMGQEVILRCVPISNHLYFYWYRQILGQKVEFLVSFYNNEISEKSEIFDDQFSVERPDGSNFTLKIRSTKLEDSAMYFCASSASYEQYFGPGTRLTVT.

This clonotype was seen at least ten times. The chain is built from TRBV7-3 and TRBJ2-3; possibly TRBD2 for D (5 bases). Per the germline V gene, CDR1 is SGHTA and CDR2 is FQGTGA. CDR3 length equals 16 residues. V was trimmed by 5 bases and J by 0 bases, leaving 15 bases between them. In DNA, the CDR3 is TGTGCCAGCAGCCTCGGACTGGCCCCTAGCACAGATACGCAGTATTTT. It codes for CASSLGLAPSTDTQYF.

This clonotype was counted many times. The gene calls are TRBV28 and TRBJ1-1, with unresolved D. Trimming left V 3 bases short and J 5 bases short, with 13 bases between. Germline V lookup: CDR1 MDHEN, CDR2 SYDVKM. The CDR3 covers 14 residues. The CDR3 region is CASSFGGLRTEAFF. CDR3 sequence (DNA): TGTGCCAGCAGTTTCGGCGGACTGCGGACTGAAGCTTTCTTT.

This clonotype was observed a few times. The V gene is TRBV20-1, the J gene TRBJ2-2; possibly TRBD1 for D (7 bases). The length of the CDR3 is 14 residues. Germline V gene lookup returns CDR1 DFQATT and CDR2 SNEGSKA (reference sequence). Deletions cut 3 bases from V and 3 bases from J, with 11 bases between. CDR3 in amino acids: CSARAGQHTGELFF. Here the CDR3 DNA reads TGCAGTGCTAGGGCGGGACAGCACACCGGGGAGCTGTTTTTT.

This sequence joins TRBV29-1 and TRBJ2-7; 8 positions agree with TRBD2. The V and J ends lost 5 bases and 3 bases, in that order; junction bases with no gene match: 9. Germline V gene lookup returns CDR1 SQVTM and CDR2 ANQGSEA. The CDR3 contains 14 residues. This CDR3 reads CSVRGGGEGYEQYF. The CDR3 DNA reads TGCAGCGTTCGGGGGGGAGGAGAAGGCTACGAGCAGTACTTC.

This clonotype was counted ten times or more. The chain carries TRBV20-1 and TRBJ2-7; the D gene is possibly TRBD1 (5 bases). Between the trimmed V and J ends, which lost 6 bases and 5 bases, there was a span of 14 bases. The germline V gene encodes CDR1 DFQATT and CDR2 SNEGSKA (reference sequence). This CDR3 has 12 amino acids. For the CDR3, the DNA is TGCAGTGCCTCCCGTGGGGCCAACGAGCAGTACTTC. As protein: CSASRGANEQYF.

The rearrangement links TRBV20-1 to TRBJ2-3; maybe TRBD1 (5 bases). The CDR3 has 12 residues. In germline, CDR1 is DFQATT, CDR2 SNEGSKA (reference sequence). Trimming took off 5 bases at V and 1 base at J, with 7 bases between the two ends. In nucleotides, the CDR3 is TGCAGTGCTGGGGCGCGCACAGATACGCAGTATTTT. Translated, it gives CSAGARTDTQYF.

This clonotype was counted many times. The V gene is TRBV6-2 or TRBV6-3, the J gene TRBJ2-5; 16 bases map to TRBD2. CDR3 length: 15 amino acids. V was clipped by 5 bases and J by 5 bases; unmatched bases: 2. CDR1 MNHEY and CDR2 SVGEGT come from the germline V gene. CDR3 DNA sequence: TGTGCCAGCAGTGGGGGACTAGCGGGGGGGGAGACCCAGTACTTC. It yields the protein CASSGGLAGGETQYF.

This clonotype has at least ten counts. The V and J genes are TRBV20-1 and TRBJ2-3, with D perhaps TRBD1 (6 bases). Trimming took off 0 bases at V and 3 bases at J, with 13 bases between the two ends. The CDR3 spans 15 residues. Germline V gene data show CDR1 as DFQATT and CDR2 as SNEGSKA (reference sequence). CDR3: CSARDSGAPTDTQYF. The CDR3 coding sequence is TGCAGTGCTAGAGATTCAGGGGCGCCAACAGATACGCAGTATTTT.

The table lists this clonotype with a few counts. The rearrangement links TRBV7-2 to TRBJ1-3; unclear D gene. The V gene's germline CDR1 is SGHTA and CDR2 FQGNSA. V shed 8 bases and J shed 1 base, with 12 bases lying between them. This CDR3 is 14 amino acids long. CDR3 loop: CASVATRSGNTIYF. In DNA form, the CDR3 reads TGTGCCAGCGTGGCGACGCGGTCTGGAAACACCATATATTTT.

As concerns this clonotype: A much larger clone lies one base from this, so it may be a read error. The chain is built from TRBV12-3 or TRBV12-4 and TRBJ2-6, with TRBD2 as a possible D gene (5 bases). CDR3 length equals 14 residues. The V end lost 8 bases, the J end lost 8 bases, and 16 bases lay between the germline ends. The CDR3 coding sequence is TGTGCCAGCGGAGTTTCGAGACTAACCAACGTCCTGACTTTC. It codes for CASGVSRLTNVLTF.

The rearrangement joins TRBV12-3 or TRBV12-4 to TRBJ2-7; D is perhaps TRBD2 (5 bases). V was pared by 2 bases and J by 3 bases, with 8 bases between. The CDR3 has 13 residues. CDR3 in amino acids: CASSLSGYYEQYF. The CDR3 nucleotides read TGTGCCAGCAGTTTATCGGGGTACTACGAGCAGTACTTC.

This clonotype appeared many times. J is TRBJ2-5 and V is TRBV7-8, with unresolved D. V lost 1 base and J lost 5, with 20 bases in between. This CDR3 region has 17 residues. Germline values: CDR1 SGHVS, CDR2 FQNEAQ. Here the CDR3 reads CASSLGPAGGVFETQYF. DNA of the CDR3: TGTGCCAGCAGCTTAGGTCCAGCAGGCGGTGTTTTTGAGACCCAGTACTTC.